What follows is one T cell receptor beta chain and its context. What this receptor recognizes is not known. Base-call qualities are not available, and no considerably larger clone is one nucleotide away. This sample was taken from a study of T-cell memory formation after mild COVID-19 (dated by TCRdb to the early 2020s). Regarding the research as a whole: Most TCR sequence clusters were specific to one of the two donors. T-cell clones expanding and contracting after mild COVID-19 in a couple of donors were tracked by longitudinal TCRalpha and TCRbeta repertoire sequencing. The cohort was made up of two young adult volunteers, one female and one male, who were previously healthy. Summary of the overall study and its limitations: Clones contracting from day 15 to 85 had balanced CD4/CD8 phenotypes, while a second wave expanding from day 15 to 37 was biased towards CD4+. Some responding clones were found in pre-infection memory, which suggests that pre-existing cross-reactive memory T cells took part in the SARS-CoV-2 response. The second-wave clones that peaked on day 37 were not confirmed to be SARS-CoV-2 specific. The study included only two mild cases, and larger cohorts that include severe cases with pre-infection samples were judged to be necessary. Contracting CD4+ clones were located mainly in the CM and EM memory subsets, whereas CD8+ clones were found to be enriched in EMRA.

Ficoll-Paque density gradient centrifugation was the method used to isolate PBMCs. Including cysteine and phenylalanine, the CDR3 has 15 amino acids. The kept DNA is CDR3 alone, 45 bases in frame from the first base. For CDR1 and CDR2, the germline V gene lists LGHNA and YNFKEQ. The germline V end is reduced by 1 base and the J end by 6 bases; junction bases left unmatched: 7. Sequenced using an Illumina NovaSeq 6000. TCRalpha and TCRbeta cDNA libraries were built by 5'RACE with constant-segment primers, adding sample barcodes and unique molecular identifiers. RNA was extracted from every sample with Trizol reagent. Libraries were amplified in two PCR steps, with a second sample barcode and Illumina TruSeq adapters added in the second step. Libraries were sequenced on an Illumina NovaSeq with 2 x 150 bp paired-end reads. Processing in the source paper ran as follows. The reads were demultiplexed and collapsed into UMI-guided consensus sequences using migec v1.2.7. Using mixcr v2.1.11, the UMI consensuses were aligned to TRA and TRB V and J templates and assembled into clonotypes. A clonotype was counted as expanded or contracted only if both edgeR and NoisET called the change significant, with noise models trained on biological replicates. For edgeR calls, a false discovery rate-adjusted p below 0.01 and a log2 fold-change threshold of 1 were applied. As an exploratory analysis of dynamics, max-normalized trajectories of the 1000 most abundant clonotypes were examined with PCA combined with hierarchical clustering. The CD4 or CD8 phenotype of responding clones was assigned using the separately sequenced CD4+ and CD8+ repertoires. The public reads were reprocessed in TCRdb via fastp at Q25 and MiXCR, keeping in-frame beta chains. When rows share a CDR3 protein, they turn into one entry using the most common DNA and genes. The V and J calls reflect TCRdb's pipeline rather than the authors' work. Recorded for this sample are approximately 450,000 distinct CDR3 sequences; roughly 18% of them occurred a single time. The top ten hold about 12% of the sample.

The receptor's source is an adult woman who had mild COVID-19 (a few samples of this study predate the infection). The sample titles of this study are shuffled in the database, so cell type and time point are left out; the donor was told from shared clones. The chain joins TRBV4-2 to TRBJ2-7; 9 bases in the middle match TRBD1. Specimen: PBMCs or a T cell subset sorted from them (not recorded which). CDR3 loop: CASSQAGTGPREQYF. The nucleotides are TGTGCCAGCAGCCAAGCCGGGACAGGGCCTCGCGAGCAGTACTTC.